Presented here are 18 T cell receptor beta chains from one specimen sequenced in a study of shared T cell receptors in the human thymus. Measured with immunoSEQ multiplex PCR; TCRdb has only the in-frame clones, and not every one. The table records 720,000 or so clones, 70% to 90% of them present only once. The sample also formed part of further work on human thymus T cells.

Source material: thymocytes. These receptors came from a girl in the first two years of life with a congenital heart defect.

This chain connects TRBV9 to TRBJ1-4, with a possible D match to TRBD1 (6 bases). Germline V CDR1 and CDR2: SGDLS, YYNGEE. Trimming removed 4 bases from V and 4 bases from J, with 17 bases in between. The CDR3 length is 16 residues. The CDR3 is CASSPQGEGGNEKLFF. The DNA for the CDR3 is TGTGCCAGCAGCCCCCAAGGGGAAGGGGGTAATGAAAAACTGTTTTTT.

The genes are TRBV5-1 and TRBJ1-1; unclear D gene. The CDR3 is 15 amino acids. The germline V gene encodes CDR1 SGHRS and CDR2 YFSETQ. V lost 0 bases to trimming and J lost 2 bases, with 11 bases between them. The CDR3 loop is CASSLDGQSNTEAFF. The CDR3 DNA is TGCGCCAGCAGCTTGGATGGGCAGTCCAACACTGAAGCTTTCTTT.

This chain joins TRBV28 and TRBJ1-2; tentative D call: TRBD1 (5 bases). V dropped 7 bases and J dropped 4 bases, with 13 bases sitting between them. CDR1 is MDHEN and CDR2 is SYDVKM in the germline V gene. The CDR3 runs 13 residues. This CDR3 reads CASTLDRVYGYTF. The CDR3 DNA follows: TGTGCCAGCACCTTAGACAGAGTCTATGGCTACACCTTC.

The chain carries TRBV5-1 and TRBJ1-1; no clear D gene. The CDR3 covers 14 residues. Trimming shortened V by 4 bases and J by 4 bases, and 14 bases separated the two germline ends. Germline CDR1 reads SGHRS; CDR2 reads YFSETQ. CDR3 in DNA: TGCGCCAGCAGCCTAGGTTCGCCGGGCACTGAAGCTTTCTTT. It yields the protein CASSLGSPGTEAFF.

The chain joins TRBV5-1 to TRBJ1-2; TRBD1 matches 8 bases. J gave up 14 bases and V 5 bases, and 20 bases lay outside the gene matches. The CDR3 spans 15 residues. Germline CDR1 is SGHRS and CDR2 is YFSETQ. CDR3 nucleotides: TGCGCCAGCAGACTTAACCACCGGGACCTCACAGGGGGAACCTTC. It is translated as CASRLNHRDLTGGTF.

The CDR3 protein is CASIRDRVMNTEAFF. Here the CDR3 DNA reads TGTGCCAGCATCCGGGACAGGGTCATGAACACTGAAGCTTTCTTT. The chain carries TRBV6-5 and TRBJ1-1, with 9 nucleotides matching TRBD1. Germline CDR1 and CDR2: MNHEY and SVGAGI. This CDR3 spans 15 amino acids. V lost 7 bases to trimming and J lost 0 bases; unmatched junction nucleotides: 6.

This clone was observed a handful of times. The rearrangement uses TRBV6-1 and TRBJ2-5; 12 positions agree with TRBD2. CDR1 and CDR2 from the germline V gene are MNHNS and SASEGT. The J segment lost 3 bases and the V segment lost 2 bases, leaving 1 base of the junction unmatched. This CDR3 comprises 15 residues. In DNA form, the CDR3 reads TGTGCCAGCAGTGAACTAGCGGGGGGGGAAGAGACCCAGTACTTC. Translating gives CASSELAGGEETQYF.

The rearrangement uses TRBV11-2 and TRBJ2-5; D not resolved. Germline CDR1 reads SGHAT; CDR2 reads FQNNGV. V was shortened by 8 bases and J by 0 bases, with 13 bases between the two germline ends. The CDR3 is 14 amino acids. CDR3 sequence reads: CASRPGSYQETQYF. The CDR3 bases are TGTGCCAGCCGTCCCGGGTCGTACCAAGAGACCCAGTACTTC.

The gene calls are TRBV5-1 and TRBJ1-2; D gene unclear. Germline values: CDR1 SGHRS, CDR2 YFSETQ. V shed 4 bases and J shed 2 bases, with 9 bases lying between them. The CDR3 is 13 residues long. The chain's CDR3 is CASSGSGNYGYTF. The CDR3 coding sequence is TGCGCCAGCAGCGGCAGTGGCAACTATGGCTACACCTTC.

The rearrangement joins TRBV15 to TRBJ2-3; 12 bases match TRBD1. The CDR3 spans 18 residues. Trimming took 3 bases from V and 0 from J; bases not matched to a gene: 7. CDR1 is LNHNV and CDR2 is YYDKDF in the germline V gene (reference sequence). In nucleotides, the CDR3 is TGTGCCACCAGCAGCAGGGGACAGGGGGCCACTAGCACAGATACGCAGTATTTT. This translates into CATSSRGQGATSTDTQYF.

The V call is TRBV28, the J call TRBJ2-2; the match to TRBD2 covers 8 bases. This CDR3 has 14 residues. Germline values: CDR1 MDHEN, CDR2 SYDVKM. Trimming cost V 5 bases and J 6 bases; bases outside gene matches: 5. The CDR3 DNA reads TGTGCCAGCAGTCCCACGGGACTAGCCGGGGAGCTGTTTTTT. Translating it yields CASSPTGLAGELFF.

The rearrangement links TRBV10-1 to TRBJ2-7, with 7 nucleotides matching TRBD1. From germline, CDR1 is WNHNN and CDR2 SYGVQD (reference sequence). The CDR3 sequence is 15 residues long. V lost 2 bases, J lost 2 bases, and 6 bases stayed unmatched. The CDR3 loop is CASSEDRATPYEQYF. CDR3 in DNA: TGCGCCAGCAGTGAGGACAGGGCGACTCCCTACGAGCAGTACTTC.

This clone was observed a few times. The CDR3 loop reads CASSNGTAEAFF. DNA of the CDR3: TGTGCCAGCAGTAATGGGACAGCTGAAGCTTTCTTT. The chain recombines TRBV6-1 with TRBJ1-1, with 7 bases matching TRBD1. The length of the CDR3 is 12 residues. Germline trimming cut 5 bases from V and 6 bases from J; bases unmatched to any gene: 3. Germline V gives CDR1 MNHNS, CDR2 SASEGT.

V and J are TRBV6-6 and TRBJ1-2; 9 nucleotides match TRBD1. CDR1 MNHNY and CDR2 SVGAGI come from the germline V gene (reference sequence). CDR3 length: 15 amino acids. Trimming cost V 4 bases and J 7 bases; bases outside gene matches: 10. The CDR3 nucleotides are TGTGCCAGCAGTTCCAGGCTACAGGGGGCGGTTGGCTACACCTTC. Its protein product is CASSSRLQGAVGYTF.

This clone came up once. This chain joins TRBV12-5 and TRBJ1-6; D perhaps matches TRBD1 (6 bases). CDR3 length: 14 residues. V lost 3 bases, J lost 9 bases, and 12 bases lay in between. Germline V CDR1 and CDR2: LGHNT, FRNRAP. CDR3 nucleotides: TGTGCTAGTGGTTTATCAGGGGTGGGTTCACCCCTCCACTTT. It translates to CASGLSGVGSPLHF.

The chain links TRBV7-9 to TRBJ1-1; weak D call: TRBD1 (5 bases). This CDR3 spans 15 amino acids. The V gene lost 7 bases and the J gene lost 0 bases, with 15 bases spanning the gap. Germline CDR1 reads SEHNR; CDR2 reads FQNEAQ (reference sequence). Written as DNA, the CDR3 is TGTGCCAGCAACCCCGGGGGGGGGTTGAACACTGAAGCTTTCTTT. Amino acid sequence: CASNPGGGLNTEAFF.

This chain links TRBV5-4 with TRBJ1-1, with 7 bases aligning to TRBD1. CDR1 is SGHNT and CDR2 is YYREEE in the germline V gene (reference sequence). The CDR3 runs to 16 residues. V gave up 3 bases and J gave up 4 bases; unmatched junction bases: 12. In DNA form, the CDR3 reads TGTGCCAGCAGCTCCCCCACAGGGGAGGTGGGCACTGAAGCTTTCTTT. Amino acid sequence: CASSSPTGEVGTEAFF.

This CDR3 is CASSDSIDTANSPLHF. The CDR3 DNA is TGTGCCAGCAGTGACTCTATTGACACTGCCAATTCACCCCTCCACTTT. The rearrangement uses TRBV25-1 and TRBJ1-6; no firm D call. V was trimmed by 3 bases and J by 7 bases, leaving 16 bases between them. This CDR3 is 16 amino acids long. CDR1 is MGHDK and CDR2 is SYGVNS in the germline V gene.